A selection of T cell receptor beta chains follows, all from one sample in a study of control samples from healthy donors and cancer patients. The repertoire was sequenced with immunoSEQ multiplex PCR; TCRdb's copy has only in-frame clones and lacks some. The table includes over 110,000 clones, roughly 89% detected once. The sequenced material came from blood. The source is a man aged 30 to 45 in good health. CDR3s include the opening cysteine and the closing phenylalanine or tryptophan. Each record gives: J gene, clone size, D gene, V gene, CDR3 protein, CDR3 DNA. D genes are given only for firm matches. Expanded clones are given a class, and other clones once, few, many or no size at all.

J: TRBJ1-4
size: -
D: TRBD1
V: TRBV2
CDR3: CASNDRGQDNEKLFF
DNA: TGTGCCAGCAACGACAGGGGGCAGGATAATGAAAAACTGTTTTTT

J: TRBJ2-7
size: -
D: -
V: TRBV20-1
CDR3: CSARGGGEQYF
DNA: TGCAGTGCTAGGGGGGGAGGCGAGCAGTACTTC

J: TRBJ1-1
size: -
D: -
V: TRBV15
CDR3: CATSGRLLNTEAFF
DNA: TGTGCCACCAGCGGAAGACTGTTGAACACTGAAGCTTTCTTT

J: TRBJ2-3
size: once
D: -
V: TRBV5-4
CDR3: CASSLLRSTDTQYF
DNA: TGTGCCAGCAGCTTGTTGCGGAGCACAGATACGCAGTATTTT

J: TRBJ1-3
size: once
D: -
V: TRBV2
CDR3: CASRPHSGNTIYF
DNA: TGTGCCAGCAGACCACACTCCGGAAACACCATATATTTT

J: TRBJ1-2
size: -
D: -
V: TRBV7-2
CDR3: CASSLEALRGYTF
DNA: TGTGCCAGCAGCTTAGAAGCGTTAAGGGGCTACACCTTC

J: TRBJ2-5
size: -
D: -
V: TRBV7-2
CDR3: CASSLPALPAESWQETQYF
DNA: TGTGCCAGCAGCTTACCTGCCCTCCCAGCAGAGTCATGGCAAGAGACCCAGTACTTC

J: TRBJ2-1
size: -
D: TRBD2
V: TRBV2
CDR3: CASSALAGAGNEQFF
DNA: TGTGCCAGCAGTGCTCTAGCGGGAGCGGGGAATGAGCAGTTCTTC

J: TRBJ2-7
size: -
D: -
V: TRBV6-6
CDR3: CATGTHDVNSYEQYF
DNA: TGTGCCACCGGGACCCACGATGTGAATTCCTACGAGCAGTACTTC

J: TRBJ2-1
size: -
D: TRBD2
V: TRBV6-2/TRBV6-3
CDR3: CASSYEGGPGNEQFF
DNA: TGTGCCAGCAGTTACGAGGGAGGGCCTGGCAATGAGCAGTTCTTC

J: TRBJ2-7
size: -
D: -
V: TRBV2
CDR3: CASSDMGLNYEQYF
DNA: TGTGCCAGCAGTGACATGGGGCTAAACTACGAGCAGTACTTC

J: TRBJ1-5
size: -
D: TRBD1
V: TRBV4-1
CDR3: CASSQGRTGDQPQHF
DNA: TGCGCCAGCAGCCAAGGTAGGACAGGGGACCAGCCCCAGCATTTT

J: TRBJ2-1
size: -
D: TRBD2
V: TRBV9
CDR3: CASSDSGSSYNEQFF
DNA: TGTGCCAGCAGCGATAGCGGGAGCTCCTACAATGAGCAGTTCTTC

J: TRBJ2-6
size: once
D: -
V: TRBV9
CDR3: CASSVDVIAGANVLTF
DNA: TGTGCCAGCAGCGTAGACGTGATAGCAGGGGCCAACGTCCTGACTTTC

J: TRBJ1-1
size: -
D: -
V: TRBV14
CDR3: CASRLGLQTEAFF
DNA: TGTGCCAGCAGGCTGGGACTGCAAACCGAAGCTTTCTTT

J: TRBJ1-4
size: -
D: -
V: TRBV28
CDR3: CASSSPFSVNEKLFF
DNA: TGTGCCAGCAGTTCCCCCTTTTCAGTTAATGAAAAACTGTTTTTT

J: TRBJ2-3
size: -
D: TRBD2
V: TRBV3-1/TRBV3-2
CDR3: CASSQTMASGSSTDTQYF
DNA: TGTGCCAGCAGCCAGACGATGGCTAGCGGAAGTAGCACAGATACGCAGTATTTT

J: TRBJ1-3
size: -
D: -
V: TRBV28
CDR3: CASSLQYSGNTIYF
DNA: TGTGCCAGCAGTTTACAATACTCTGGAAACACCATATATTTT

J: TRBJ1-3
size: -
D: -
V: TRBV28
CDR3: CASSLSGKVNTIYF
DNA: TGTGCCAGCAGTTTATCGGGGAAGGTAAACACCATATATTTT

J: TRBJ2-7
size: few
D: -
V: TRBV6-2/TRBV6-3
CDR3: CASSRDYRYEQYF
DNA: TGTGCCAGCAGTCGGGATTATCGTTACGAGCAGTACTTC

J: TRBJ1-2
size: -
D: TRBD1
V: TRBV28
CDR3: CASSMPGTGGLVGYTF
DNA: TGTGCCAGCAGCATGCCCGGGACAGGGGGTCTTGTTGGCTACACCTTC

J: TRBJ1-6
size: -
D: TRBD1
V: TRBV4-2
CDR3: CASSDVLQGANSPLHF
DNA: TGTGCCAGCAGCGACGTATTACAGGGGGCGAATTCACCCCTCCACTTT

J: TRBJ1-1
size: -
D: -
V: TRBV18
CDR3: CASSPPMGRLEAFF
DNA: TGTGCCAGCTCACCACCGATGGGACGGTTGGAAGCTTTCTTT

J: TRBJ1-1
size: -
D: -
V: TRBV4-1
CDR3: CASSTPGQKNTEAFF
DNA: TGCGCCAGCAGCACACCGGGACAAAAGAACACTGAAGCTTTCTTT

J: TRBJ2-3
size: -
D: -
V: TRBV6-4
CDR3: CASSDVSGTDTQYF
DNA: TGTGCCAGCAGTGACGTTAGCGGCACAGATACGCAGTATTTT

J: TRBJ2-3
size: -
D: -
V: TRBV28
CDR3: CASSPLDTQYF
DNA: TGTGCCAGCAGCCCCCTTGATACGCAGTATTTT

J: TRBJ2-1
size: -
D: -
V: TRBV28
CDR3: CASSYGGSYNEQFF
DNA: TGTGCCAGCAGTTATGGGGGCTCCTACAATGAGCAGTTCTTC

J: TRBJ2-1
size: -
D: -
V: TRBV5-4
CDR3: CASTPGVGSEYNEQFF
DNA: TGTGCCAGCACCCCCGGGGTCGGGAGTGAATACAATGAGCAGTTCTTC

J: TRBJ2-3
size: -
D: -
V: TRBV4-3
CDR3: CASSQAAVLGADTQYF
DNA: TGCGCCAGCAGCCAAGCCGCCGTACTTGGGGCAGATACGCAGTATTTT

J: TRBJ2-1
size: few
D: -
V: TRBV29-1
CDR3: CSGWRGPSSYNEQFF
DNA: TGCAGCGGGTGGCGGGGGCCGAGCTCCTACAATGAGCAGTTCTTC

J: TRBJ1-1
size: -
D: TRBD1
V: TRBV2
CDR3: CASSLGGGGRYEAFF
DNA: TGTGCCAGCAGCCTCGGGGGAGGGGGCCGTTATGAAGCTTTCTTT

J: TRBJ2-3
size: -
D: -
V: TRBV6-6
CDR3: CASSPGSTAGVTDTQYF
DNA: TGTGCCAGCAGTCCGGGGTCTACGGCAGGAGTCACAGATACGCAGTATTTT

J: TRBJ2-5
size: -
D: -
V: TRBV12-3/TRBV12-4
CDR3: CASSFSAETQYF
DNA: TGTGCCAGCAGTTTTAGCGCAGAGACCCAGTACTTC

J: TRBJ2-7
size: few
D: TRBD1
V: TRBV4-3
CDR3: CASSPRWGQGYEQYF
DNA: TGCGCCAGCAGCCCCCGTTGGGGACAGGGCTACGAGCAGTACTTC

J: TRBJ2-2
size: once
D: -
V: TRBV11-2
CDR3: CASSFVTGELFF
DNA: TGTGCCAGCAGCTTTGTAACCGGGGAGCTGTTTTTT

J: TRBJ2-7
size: -
D: TRBD2
V: TRBV30
CDR3: CALASGNGHEQYF
DNA: TGTGCCTTAGCTAGCGGGAATGGACACGAGCAGTACTTC

J: TRBJ1-5
size: -
D: -
V: TRBV3-1/TRBV3-2
CDR3: CASSQSGSNQPQHF
DNA: TGTGCCAGCAGCCAAAGTGGTAGCAATCAGCCCCAGCATTTT

J: TRBJ1-1
size: -
D: TRBD1
V: TRBV10-3
CDR3: CAISPGQGVHPESSEAFF
DNA: TGTGCCATCAGCCCCGGACAGGGGGTTCATCCTGAGTCTTCTGAAGCTTTCTTT

J: TRBJ1-4
size: few
D: -
V: TRBV7-9
CDR3: CASSLKEKLFF
DNA: TGTGCCAGCAGCTTGAAAGAAAAACTGTTTTTT

J: TRBJ2-6
size: -
D: -
V: TRBV4-1
CDR3: CASSQERGAGANVLTF
DNA: TGCGCCAGCAGCCAAGAACGAGGGGCTGGGGCCAACGTCCTGACTTTC

J: TRBJ2-5
size: -
D: -
V: TRBV7-2
CDR3: CASSHHGRFQETQYF
DNA: TGTGCCAGCAGCCATCATGGGCGGTTCCAAGAGACCCAGTACTTC

J: TRBJ1-2
size: -
D: -
V: TRBV2
CDR3: CASLLNYGENYGYTF
DNA: TGTGCCAGCTTACTTAATTACGGGGAAAACTATGGCTACACCTTC

J: TRBJ1-1
size: -
D: -
V: TRBV30
CDR3: CAWCPINTEAFF
DNA: TGTGCCTGGTGTCCGATCAACACTGAAGCTTTCTTT

J: TRBJ2-7
size: once
D: TRBD1
V: TRBV6-5
CDR3: CASSYGQGASSYEQYF
DNA: TGTGCCAGCAGTTACGGACAGGGGGCGAGCTCCTACGAGCAGTACTTC

J: TRBJ1-1
size: -
D: -
V: TRBV18
CDR3: CASSPDSTANTEAFF
DNA: TGTGCCAGCTCACCGGATTCGACAGCGAACACTGAAGCTTTCTTT